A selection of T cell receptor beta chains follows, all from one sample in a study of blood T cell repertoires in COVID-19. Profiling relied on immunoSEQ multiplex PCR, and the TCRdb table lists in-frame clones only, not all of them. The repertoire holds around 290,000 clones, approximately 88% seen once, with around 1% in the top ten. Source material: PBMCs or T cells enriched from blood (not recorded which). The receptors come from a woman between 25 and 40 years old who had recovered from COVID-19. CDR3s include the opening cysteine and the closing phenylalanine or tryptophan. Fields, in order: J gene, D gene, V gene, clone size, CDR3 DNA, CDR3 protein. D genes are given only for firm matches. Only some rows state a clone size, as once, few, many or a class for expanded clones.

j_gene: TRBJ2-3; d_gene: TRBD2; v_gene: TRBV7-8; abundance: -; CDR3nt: TGTGCCAGCAGCTTAGGCGGGGGGGCAGATACGCAGTATTTT; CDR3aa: CASSLGGGADTQYF
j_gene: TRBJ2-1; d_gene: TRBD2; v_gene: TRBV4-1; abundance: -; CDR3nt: TGCGCCAGCAGCCAAGGTAGCGGGGTAAGCTACAATGAGCAGTTCTTC; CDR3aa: CASSQGSGVSYNEQFF
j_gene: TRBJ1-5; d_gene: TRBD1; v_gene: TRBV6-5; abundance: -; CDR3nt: TGTGCCAGCAGTTTCGGCTTAGGGACAGACAATCAGCCCCAGCATTTT; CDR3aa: CASSFGLGTDNQPQHF
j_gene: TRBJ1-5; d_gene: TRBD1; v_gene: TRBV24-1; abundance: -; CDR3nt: TGTGCCACGAGTTCTGCCGGGACAGGTGTATCGCGGCCCCAGCATTTT; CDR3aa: CATSSAGTGVSRPQHF
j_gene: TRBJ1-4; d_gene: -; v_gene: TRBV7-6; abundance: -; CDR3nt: TGTGCCAGCAGCTTAGGTGTTGAGGGTGGGGAAAAACTGTTTTTT; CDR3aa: CASSLGVEGGEKLFF
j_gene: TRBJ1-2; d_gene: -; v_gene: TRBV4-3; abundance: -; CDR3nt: TGCGCCAGCAGCCAAGGGGTACACAGCTATGGCTACACCTTC; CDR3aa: CASSQGVHSYGYTF
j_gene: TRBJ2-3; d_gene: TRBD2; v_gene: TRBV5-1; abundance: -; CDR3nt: TGCGCCAGCAGCCCATCGACTAGCGGGGGGGAAGGTAGGGCAGATACGCAGTATTTT; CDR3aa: CASSPSTSGGEGRADTQYF
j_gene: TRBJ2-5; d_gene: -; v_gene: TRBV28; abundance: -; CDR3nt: TGTGCCAGCAGCCAGACAGAAGGAATGTACCAAGAGACCCAGTACTTC; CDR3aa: CASSQTEGMYQETQYF
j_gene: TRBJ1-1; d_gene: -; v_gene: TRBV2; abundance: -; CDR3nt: TGTGCCAGCATCCGTAGCAACACTGAAGCTTTCTTT; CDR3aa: CASIRSNTEAFF
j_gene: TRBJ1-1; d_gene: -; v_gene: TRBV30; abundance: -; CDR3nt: TGTGCCTGGAGTGTACTAATAGATACTGAAGCTTTCTTT; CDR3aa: CAWSVLIDTEAFF
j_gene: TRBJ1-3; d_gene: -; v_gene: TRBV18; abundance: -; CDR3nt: TGTGCCAGCTCACGTCTCAACAGGGTAGACGGAAACACCATATATTTT; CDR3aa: CASSRLNRVDGNTIYF
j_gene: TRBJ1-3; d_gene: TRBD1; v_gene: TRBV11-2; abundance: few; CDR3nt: TGTGCCAGCATCGAACACTCAGGGGGAGAGCACTCTGGAAACACCATATATTTT; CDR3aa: CASIEHSGGEHSGNTIYF
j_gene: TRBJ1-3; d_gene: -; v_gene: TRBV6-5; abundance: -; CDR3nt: TGTGCCAGCAGTTATCAGTCTGGAAACACCATATATTTT; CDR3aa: CASSYQSGNTIYF
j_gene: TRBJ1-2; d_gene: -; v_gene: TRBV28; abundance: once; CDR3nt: TGTGCCAGCAGCTTACCGGGACTTCAAAACTATGGCTACACCTTC; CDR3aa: CASSLPGLQNYGYTF
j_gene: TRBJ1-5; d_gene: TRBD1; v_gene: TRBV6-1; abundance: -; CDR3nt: TGTGCCAGCAGTGAAGGGGCAGGGGGTAGATATCAGCCCCAGCATTTT; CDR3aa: CASSEGAGGRYQPQHF
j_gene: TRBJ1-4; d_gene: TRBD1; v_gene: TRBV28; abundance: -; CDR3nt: TGTGCCAGCAGTGGAACAGGGGGCCATTCTAATGAAAAACTGTTTTTT; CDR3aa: CASSGTGGHSNEKLFF
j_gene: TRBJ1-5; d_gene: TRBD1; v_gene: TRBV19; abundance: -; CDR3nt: TGTGCCAGTAGTCGTCTCCGGGACAGGGATCAGCCCCAGCATTTT; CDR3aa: CASSRLRDRDQPQHF
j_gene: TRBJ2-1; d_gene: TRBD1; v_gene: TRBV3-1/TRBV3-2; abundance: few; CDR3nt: TGTGCCAGCAGCCAAGTACAGGGGGCGGTAGGTGAGCAGTTCTTC; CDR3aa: CASSQVQGAVGEQFF
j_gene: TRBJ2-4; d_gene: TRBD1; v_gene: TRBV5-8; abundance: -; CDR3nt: TGTGCCAGCAGCTTAGGTTCCGGGACAGGGCTAAGGCCAGCCAAAAACATTCAGTACTTC; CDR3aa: CASSLGSGTGLRPAKNIQYF
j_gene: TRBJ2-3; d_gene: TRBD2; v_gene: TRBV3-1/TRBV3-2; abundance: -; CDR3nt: TGTGCCAGCAGCCAAGGGGGAGGGGTCACGCAGTATTTT; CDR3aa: CASSQGGGVTQYF
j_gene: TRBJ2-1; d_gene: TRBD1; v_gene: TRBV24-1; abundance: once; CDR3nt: TGTGCCACCAGTGTTCCTGGACAGGGATATGAGCAGTTCTTC; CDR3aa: CATSVPGQGYEQFF
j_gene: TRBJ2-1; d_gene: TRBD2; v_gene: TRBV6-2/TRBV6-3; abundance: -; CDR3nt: TGTGCCAGCAGCGATACTAGCGGGAGGGCCGCCTACAATGAGCAGTTCTTC; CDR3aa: CASSDTSGRAAYNEQFF
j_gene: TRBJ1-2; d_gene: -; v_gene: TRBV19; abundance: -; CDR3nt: TGTGCCAGTATGAGAACTGCTGTCGGTTATGGCTACACCTTC; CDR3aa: CASMRTAVGYGYTF
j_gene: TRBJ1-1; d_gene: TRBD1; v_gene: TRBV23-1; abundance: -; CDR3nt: TGCGCCAGCAGTCAACCCCGGGACTCGAAAATTGTGGGGACAGGGGGGAGGACTGAAGCTTTCTTT; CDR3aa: CASSQPRDSKIVGTGGRTEAFF
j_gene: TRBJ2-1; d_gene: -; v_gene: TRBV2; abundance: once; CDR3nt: TGTGCCAGTTCCCAACTCAATGAGCAGTTCTTC; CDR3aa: CASSQLNEQFF
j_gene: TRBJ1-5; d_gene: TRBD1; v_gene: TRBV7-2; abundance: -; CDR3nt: TGTGCCAGCAGCTTAGTTCTGGGGTCGGGACAGTTGGGCAATCAGCCCCAGCATTTT; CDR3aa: CASSLVLGSGQLGNQPQHF
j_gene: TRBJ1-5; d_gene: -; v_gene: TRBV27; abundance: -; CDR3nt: TGTGCCAGCAGTCGTTTGGGGGGTGGCAATCAGCCCCAGCATTTT; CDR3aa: CASSRLGGGNQPQHF
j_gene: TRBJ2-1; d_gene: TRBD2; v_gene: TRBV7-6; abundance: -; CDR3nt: TGTGCCAGCAGCTTAATGGTAGGACTAGTCTACAATGAGCAGTTCTTC; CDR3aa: CASSLMVGLVYNEQFF
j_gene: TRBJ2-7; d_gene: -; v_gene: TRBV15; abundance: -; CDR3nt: TGTGCCACCAGCCCTTTCGGGTCGGGTACTAACGAGCAGTACTTC; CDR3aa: CATSPFGSGTNEQYF
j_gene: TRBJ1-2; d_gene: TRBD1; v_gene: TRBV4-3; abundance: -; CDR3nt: TGCGCCAGCAGCCAGGAAACAGGGGGCGGACTATGGCCCAACTATGGCTACACCTTC; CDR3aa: CASSQETGGGLWPNYGYTF
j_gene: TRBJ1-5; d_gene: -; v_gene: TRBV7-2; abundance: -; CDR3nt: TGTGCCAGCAGCTTAGTTATTGGGGGACACAGCGAGCAGCCCCAGCATTTT; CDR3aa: CASSLVIGGHSEQPQHF
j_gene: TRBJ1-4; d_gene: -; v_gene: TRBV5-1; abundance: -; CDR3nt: TGCGCCAGCAGCCTGGTCCTTAATGAAAAACTGTTTTTT; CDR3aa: CASSLVLNEKLFF
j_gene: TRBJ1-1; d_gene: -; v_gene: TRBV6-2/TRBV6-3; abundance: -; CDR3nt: TGTGCCAGCAGTTGGGGCTCCCCAGGGCCCGCTGAAGCTTTCTTT; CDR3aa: CASSWGSPGPAEAFF
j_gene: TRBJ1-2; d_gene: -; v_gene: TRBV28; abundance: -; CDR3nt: TGTGCCAGCAGTAAGTCTTGGGCTGGCTATGGCTACACCTTC; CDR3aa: CASSKSWAGYGYTF
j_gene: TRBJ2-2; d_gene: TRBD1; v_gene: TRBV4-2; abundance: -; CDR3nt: TGTGCCAGCAGCCACCCAGGGGGCAGGGAGACCGGGGAGCTGTTTTTT; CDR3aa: CASSHPGGRETGELFF
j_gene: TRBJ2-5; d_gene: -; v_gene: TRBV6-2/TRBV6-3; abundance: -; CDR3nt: TGTGCCAGCAGTTACTCGAAGATTAGAGCTGCGCCTTTCCAAGAGACCCAGTACTTC; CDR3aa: CASSYSKIRAAPFQETQYF
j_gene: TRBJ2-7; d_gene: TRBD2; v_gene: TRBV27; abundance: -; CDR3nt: TGTGCCAGCAGCCCACGGACTAGCGCCTACGAGCAGTACTTC; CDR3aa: CASSPRTSAYEQYF
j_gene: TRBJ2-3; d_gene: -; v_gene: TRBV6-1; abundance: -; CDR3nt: TGTGCCAGCACTGACCCCAGCCCGGGATTAGGCACAGATACGCAGTATTTT; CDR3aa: CASTDPSPGLGTDTQYF
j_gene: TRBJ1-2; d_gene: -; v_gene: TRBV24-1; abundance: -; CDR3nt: TGTGCCACCAGTGGGAGGGTCAGGTTAGCTAACTATGGCTACACCTTC; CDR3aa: CATSGRVRLANYGYTF
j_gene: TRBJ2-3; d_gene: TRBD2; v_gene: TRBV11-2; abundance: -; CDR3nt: TGTGCCAGCAGCTTAGATAGTGGGCGGGAGAGAACAGATACGCAGTATTTT; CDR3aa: CASSLDSGRERTDTQYF
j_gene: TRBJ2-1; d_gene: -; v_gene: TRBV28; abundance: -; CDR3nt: TGTGCCAGCAGTTTGCAACCGGGTTTCGAGTTCTTC; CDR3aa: CASSLQPGFEFF
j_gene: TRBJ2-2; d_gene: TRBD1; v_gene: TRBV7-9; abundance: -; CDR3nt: TGTGCCAGCAGCACTACCCAACAGAGGACAGGGGGCAAGGGGGACCGGGAGCTGTTTTTT; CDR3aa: CASSTTQQRTGGKGDRELFF
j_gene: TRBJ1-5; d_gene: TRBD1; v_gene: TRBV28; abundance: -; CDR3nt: TGTGCCAGCCGGGGACAGGTTAATCATCAGCCCCAGCATTTT; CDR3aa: CASRGQVNHQPQHF
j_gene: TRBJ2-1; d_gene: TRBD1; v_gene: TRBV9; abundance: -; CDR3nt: TGTGCCAGTCAGTCCCAGGGGGCGATAGGGGATGAGCAGTTCTTC; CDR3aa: CASQSQGAIGDEQFF
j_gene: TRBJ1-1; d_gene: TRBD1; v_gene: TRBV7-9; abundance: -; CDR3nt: TGTGCCAGCAGCTCACGGCAGGGGGCCGGCAGAGGGACTGAAGCTTTCTTT; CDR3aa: CASSSRQGAGRGTEAFF
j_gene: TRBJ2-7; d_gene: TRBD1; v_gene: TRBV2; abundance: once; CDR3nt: TGTGCCAGCAGTTCGACAGGGCCAACTACCTACGAGCAGTACTTC; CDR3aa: CASSSTGPTTYEQYF
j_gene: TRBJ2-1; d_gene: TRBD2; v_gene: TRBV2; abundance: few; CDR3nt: TGTGCCAGCAGGGGCGGAGGAACTAGCGGGGGTCCCAATGAGCAGTTCTTC; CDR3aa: CASRGGGTSGGPNEQFF
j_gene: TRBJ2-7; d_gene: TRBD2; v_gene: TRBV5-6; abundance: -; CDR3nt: TGTGCCAGCAGCAGTAGCGGGAGGGCGTTTTCCAACGAGCAGTACTTC; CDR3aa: CASSSSGRAFSNEQYF
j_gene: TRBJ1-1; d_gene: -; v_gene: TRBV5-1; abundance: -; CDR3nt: TGCGCCAGCAGCTTGCAATCGAACACTGAAGCTTTCTTT; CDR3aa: CASSLQSNTEAFF
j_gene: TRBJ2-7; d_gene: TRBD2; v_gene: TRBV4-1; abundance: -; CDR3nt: TGCGCCAGCAGAAGACTAGCGGGGACCTACGAGCAGTACTTC; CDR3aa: CASRRLAGTYEQYF
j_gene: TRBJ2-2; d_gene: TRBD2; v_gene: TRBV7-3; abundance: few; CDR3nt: TGTGCCAGCAGCTTAAGGGTACTAGCGGGAGAGGGGCACCCCGGGGAGCTGTTTTTT; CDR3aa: CASSLRVLAGEGHPGELFF
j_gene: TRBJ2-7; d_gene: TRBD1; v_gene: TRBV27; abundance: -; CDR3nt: TGTGCCAGCAGTAAGCCGGGACAGGGCATCTACGAGCAGTACTTC; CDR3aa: CASSKPGQGIYEQYF
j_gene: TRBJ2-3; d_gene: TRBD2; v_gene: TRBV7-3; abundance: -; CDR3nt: TGTGCCAGCAGCTCGAATGGACTAGTGGTGGATACGCAGTATTTT; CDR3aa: CASSSNGLVVDTQYF
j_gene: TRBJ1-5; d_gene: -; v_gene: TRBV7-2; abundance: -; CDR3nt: TGTGCCAGCAGCTTAGCCCTCGACTGGCCCCAGCATTTT; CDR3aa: CASSLALDWPQHF
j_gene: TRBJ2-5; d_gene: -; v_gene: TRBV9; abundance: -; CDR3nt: TGTGCCAGCAGCAGGGGTTCGGGTCAGACCCAGTACTTC; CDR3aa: CASSRGSGQTQYF
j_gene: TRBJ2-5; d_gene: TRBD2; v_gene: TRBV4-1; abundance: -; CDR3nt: TGCGCCAGCAGCCAAGATTCGGGGTCGGGACTAGCGTGGGAGACCCAGTACTTC; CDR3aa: CASSQDSGSGLAWETQYF
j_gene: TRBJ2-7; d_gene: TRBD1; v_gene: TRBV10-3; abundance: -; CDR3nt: TGTGCCATCACCGCGGACAGGAGGAGCTCCTACGAGCAGTACTTC; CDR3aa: CAITADRRSSYEQYF